Following are 27 T cell receptor beta chains from one sample sequenced in a study of T cells in Graves' hyperthyroidism and ophthalmopathy. There were TCR beta CDR3 regions amplified from RNA transcripts. An initial round of RT-PCR targeting the TCR CDR3 relied on the HTBI primer set. TCRdb reprocessed the multiplex PCR reads with MiXCR, giving one entry per CDR3 protein. The sample contains under 750,000 distinct CDR3 sequences, around 19% of which appear only once. Material for sequencing was blood. All receptors derive from a woman in her 50s with Graves' hyperthyroidism that later progressed to Graves' ophthalmopathy.

This clonotype was picked up many times. The gene calls are TRBV12-3 or TRBV12-4 and TRBJ2-1, with 7 bases fitting TRBD1. The V and J ends lost 5 bases and 4 bases, in that order; junction bases with no gene match: 8. This CDR3 region has 15 residues. Here the CDR3 DNA reads TGTGCCAGCAGTGAGGAAGGGACAGTATACAATGAGCAGTTCTTC. Protein: CASSEEGTVYNEQFF.

Notes on this clonotype: At one of its ends the junction is not consistent with the germline gene, which may arise from a read error. V gene TRBV20-1 combines with J gene TRBJ2-1; D could derive from TRBD1 or TRBD2 (5 bases each). The CDR3 is 13 residues long. Per the germline V gene, CDR1 is DFQATT and CDR2 is SNEGSKA (reference sequence). The CDR3 sequence: CSAALSPGREQFF. The CDR3 nucleotides read TGTAGTGCTGCACTCTCTCCGGGACGGGAGCAGTTCTTC.

This clonotype has a count of ten or more. V and J are TRBV2 and TRBJ1-6; 7 nucleotides match TRBD1. J gave up 10 bases and V 4 bases, and 7 bases lay outside the gene matches. CDR3 length equals 14 residues. Germline V gene sequence: CDR1 SNHLY, CDR2 FYNNEI. This CDR3 is CASSGNRGGSPLHF. The CDR3 DNA reads as TGTGCCAGCAGTGGAAACAGGGGTGGGTCACCCCTCCACTTT.

This clonotype was detected a few times. This sequence joins TRBV6-1 and TRBJ2-5; 10 bases are shared with TRBD1. The trim removed 6 bases at V and 5 bases at J, leaving 12 bases unmatched. This CDR3 comprises 16 residues. Germline V CDR1 and CDR2: MNHNS, SASEGT. The CDR3 spells CASRHPGQGIRETQYF. CDR3 nucleotide sequence: TGTGCCAGCAGACACCCGGGACAGGGGATTAGGGAGACCCAGTACTTC.

This clonotype was picked up many times. This chain joins TRBV6-1 and TRBJ2-7; 9 bases match TRBD2. CDR1 is MNHNS and CDR2 is SASEGT in the germline V gene. Trimming removed 6 bases from V and 2 bases from J; junction bases left unmatched: 5. There are 14 residues in the CDR3. CDR3 loop: CASRAGTSTYEQYF. DNA for the CDR3: TGTGCCAGCAGGGCCGGGACTAGCACCTACGAGCAGTACTTC.

The CDR3 bases are TGTGCCAGCAGTGACGGTCTCTTGCACTATGGCTACACCTTC. This encodes CASSDGLLHYGYTF. V usage is TRBV25-1 and J usage is TRBJ1-2; no clear D gene. V lost 3 bases and J 3 bases, leaving 11 bases between the germline ends. The length of the CDR3 is 14 residues. In germline, CDR1 is MGHDK, CDR2 SYGVNS.

This clonotype was seen only a few times. The rearrangement uses TRBV20-1 and TRBJ1-4; a weak D match, TRBD1 (6 bases). The CDR3 is 17 residues long. Trimming shortened V by 0 bases and J by 10 bases, and 24 bases separated the two germline ends. CDR1 and CDR2 from the germline V gene are DFQATT and SNEGSKA (reference sequence). The CDR3 region is CSAREVQAGAAGIKLFF. Here the CDR3 DNA reads TGCAGTGCTAGAGAGGTTCAAGCGGGGGCCGCTGGCATAAAACTGTTTTTT.

This clonotype was seen ten or more times. V usage is TRBV5-1 and J usage is TRBJ1-2; D is undetermined. Germline-derived CDR1 and CDR2 are SGHRS and YFSETQ. The CDR3 covers 14 residues. V lost 0 bases and J 4 bases, leaving 10 bases between the germline ends. The CDR3 sequence: CASSLADGSYGYTF. The CDR3 DNA follows: TGCGCCAGCAGCTTGGCCGATGGAAGCTATGGCTACACCTTC.

On this clonotype: Just one base apart from a much larger clone, this may be a read error. This rearrangement joins TRBV11-2 to TRBJ1-2, with D tentatively TRBD1 (5 bases). Germline V CDR1 and CDR2: SGHAT, FQNNGV. Trimming pared 1 base from V and 3 bases from J, leaving 9 bases between. The CDR3 covers 14 residues. CDR3 protein: CASSLAGLYYGYTF. The DNA for the CDR3 is TGTGCCAGCAGCTTAGCAGGGCTTTACTATGGCTACACCTTC. Full variable domain (rest looked up from reference TRBV11-2 and TRBJ1-2): EAGVAQSPRYKIIEKRQSVAFWCNPISGHATLYWYQQILGQGPKLLIQFQNNGVVDDSQLPKDRFSAERLKGVDSTLKIQPAKLEDSAVYLCASSLAGLYYGYTFGSGTRLTVV.

This clonotype was counted between two and nine times. The chain carries TRBV5-1 and TRBJ1-3; TRBD1 might be the D (5 bases). Germline CDR1 is SGHRS and CDR2 is YFSETQ. The CDR3 consists of 15 residues. With 2 bases removed from V and 1 base from J, the gap between germline ends came to 10 bases. The CDR3 is CASSFAGTSGNTIYF. Written as DNA, the CDR3 is TGCGCCAGCAGCTTCGCAGGGACTTCTGGAAACACCATATATTTT.

The rearrangement joins TRBV2 to TRBJ1-6, with 9 bases fitting TRBD1. The germline V gene encodes CDR1 SNHLY and CDR2 FYNNEI. Losses at the gene ends were 5 bases for V and 13 bases for J; bases not matched to a gene: 9. The CDR3 totals 14 residues. The CDR3 DNA follows: TGTGCCAGCAGTCAGGGACAGGGACGGGGGCCCCTCCACTTT. Its translation: CASSQGQGRGPLHF.

The rearrangement joins TRBV2 to TRBJ2-5; D is uncertain. Per germline, CDR1 SNHLY and CDR2 FYNNEI. There are 17 residues in the CDR3. The V end lost 1 base, the J end lost 5 bases, and 20 bases lay between the germline ends. The DNA of the CDR3 is TGTGCCAGCAGTGAAGAATCTAAGGCAACTGATTGGGAGACCCAGTACTTC. This sequence encodes CASSEESKATDWETQYF.

This clonotype was picked up many times. The chain combines TRBV11-2 with TRBJ1-1; D might be TRBD1 (5 bases). This CDR3 region has 16 residues. Germline loops: CDR1 SGHAT, CDR2 FQNNGV. V was cut by 2 bases and J by 4 bases, with 17 bases left in between. The CDR3 sequence is CASSLRAREMGTEAFF. CDR3 DNA: TGTGCCAGCAGCTTACGGGCCAGGGAAATGGGCACTGAAGCTTTCTTT.

In its sample, this clonotype was seen many times. The genes are TRBV20-1 and TRBJ2-5; 8 nucleotides align to TRBD1. The CDR3 consists of 14 residues. CDR1 is DFQATT, CDR2 SNEGSKA, per germline (reference sequence). V lost 4 bases and J lost 6; bases outside the gene matches: 10. CDR3 DNA: TGCAGTGCTAAACAGACAGGGGCCCTGAAGACCCAGTACTTC. Amino acid sequence: CSAKQTGALKTQYF.

This clonotype was counted between two and nine times. The chain couples TRBV12-3 or TRBV12-4 to TRBJ2-5; D is uncertain. The CDR3 consists of 14 residues. The V end was cut by 2 bases, the J end by 5 bases, with 12 bases between. Written as DNA, the CDR3 is TGTGCCAGCAGTTTAACAGAAGTTGGGGAGACCCAGTACTTC. It encodes CASSLTEVGETQYF.

The sample holds many counts of this clonotype. The CDR3 here is CASSESASNPGEQFF. The CDR3 nucleotides read TGTGCCAGCAGTGAATCTGCAAGTAACCCGGGTGAGCAGTTCTTC. The gene calls are TRBV6-1 and TRBJ2-1; D gene uncertain. V was clipped by 2 bases and J by 9 bases, with 17 bases between them. Germline lookup yields CDR1 MNHNS and CDR2 SASEGT. The CDR3 is 15 amino acids.

The CDR3 DNA is TGCAGTGCTAGAGTGACCCGGGACACCAACCTCCTGAATGAAAAACTGTTTTTT. Its translation: CSARVTRDTNLLNEKLFF. The J gene is TRBJ1-4, the V gene TRBV20-1; TRBD1 might be the D (6 bases). Trimming shortened V by 1 base and J by 5 bases, and 23 bases separated the two germline ends. Per the germline V gene, CDR1 is DFQATT and CDR2 is SNEGSKA (reference sequence). The CDR3 extends over 18 amino acids.

V is TRBV10-3 and J is TRBJ1-2; 7 bases line up with TRBD1. V was clipped by 2 bases and J by 8 bases; unmatched bases: 8. The CDR3 runs 14 residues. Germline lookup yields CDR1 ENHRY and CDR2 SYGVKD. CDR3 sequence: CAISEGGRGSGYTF. In nucleotides, the CDR3 is TGTGCCATCAGTGAGGGGGGCAGGGGGAGCGGCTACACCTTC.

This clonotype was recorded at least ten times. This chain uses TRBV5-1 with TRBJ1-6; TRBD1 matches 8 bases. This CDR3 contains 15 residues. After removal of 3 bases from V and 8 bases from J, the junction contained 7 bases not matched to a gene. Germline CDR1 SGHRS, CDR2 YFSETQ. CDR3 in DNA: TGCGCCAGCAGCTCATCCGGGACAGGAGATTCACCCCTCCACTTT. Its translation: CASSSSGTGDSPLHF.

This clonotype was detected a few times. The rearrangement links TRBV27 to TRBJ1-2; D is perhaps TRBD1 (5 bases). Germline V CDR1 and CDR2: MNHEY, SMNVEV (reference sequence). The V gene lost 5 bases and the J gene lost 4 bases, with 11 bases spanning the gap. CDR3 length equals 13 residues. The CDR3 is CASSPQEGYGYTF. The CDR3 nucleotides read TGTGCCAGCAGTCCACAGGAGGGCTATGGCTACACCTTC.

This clonotype was detected ten times or more. This chain links TRBV5-1 with TRBJ2-3; TRBD2 matches 10 bases. The germline V gene has CDR1 SGHRS and CDR2 YFSETQ. V shed 4 bases, J shed 5 bases, and the junction held 4 bases outside the gene matches. This CDR3 has 14 amino acids. This CDR3 reads CASSLAGVRDTQYF. CDR3 nucleotide sequence: TGCGCCAGCAGCCTAGCGGGGGTGCGAGATACGCAGTATTTT.

This clonotype has a count of ten or more. The chain recombines TRBV12-3 or TRBV12-4 with TRBJ1-2; D gene ambiguous. This CDR3 contains 12 residues. V gave up 8 bases and J gave up 3 bases, with 10 bases separating them. The CDR3 protein is CASVRWDYGYTF. The CDR3 DNA sequence: TGTGCCAGCGTTAGGTGGGACTATGGCTACACCTTC.

This clonotype was recorded at least ten times. The chain carries TRBV24-1 and TRBJ2-3; D might be TRBD2 (6 bases). The CDR3 spans 14 residues. V was pared by 6 bases and J by 3 bases, with 12 bases between. Germline V lookup: CDR1 KGHDR, CDR2 SFDVKD. DNA of the CDR3: TGTGCCACCAGTAAGGGACTGGTAACAGATACGCAGTATTTT. This sequence encodes CATSKGLVTDTQYF.

This clonotype was seen ten or more times. The CDR3 here is CASSPTGQDNSPLHF. The CDR3 DNA sequence: TGTGCCAGCTCACCAACTGGACAGGATAATTCACCCCTCCACTTT. The V gene is TRBV18, the J gene TRBJ1-6; TRBD1 agrees at 7 bases. The CDR3 is made up of 15 amino acids. Germline-derived CDR1 and CDR2 are KGHSH and LQKENI. V dropped 2 bases and J dropped 5; count of bases not matched to a gene: 3.

The count of this clonotype is one. The chain has TRBV4-1 and TRBJ1-5, with a possible D match to TRBD1 (5 bases). The CDR3 contains 15 residues. The V gene lost 1 base and the J gene lost 3 bases, with 10 bases spanning the gap. Germline V gives CDR1 MGHRA, CDR2 YSYEKL. CDR3 DNA: TGCGCCAGCAGCCAAGTGGGGACGCCCAATCAGCCCCAGCATTTT. It specifies CASSQVGTPNQPQHF.

This clonotype was counted at least ten times. This chain links TRBV3-1 with TRBJ2-3, with D uncertain. Germline CDR1 and CDR2: LGHDT and YNNKEL (reference sequence). The ends were cut back, 0 bases at V and 8 bases at J, with 9 bases in the middle. The CDR3 totals 13 residues. In DNA form, the CDR3 reads TGTGCCAGCAGCCAAGATCTACCGAGTACGCAGTATTTT. Its protein product is CASSQDLPSTQYF.

This clonotype has a handful of counts. V is TRBV5-1 and J is TRBJ2-3, with 8 bases matching TRBD2. The V gene's germline CDR1 is SGHRS and CDR2 YFSETQ. This CDR3 spans 16 amino acids. After removal of 1 base from V and 2 bases from J, the junction contained 6 bases not matched to a gene. Here the CDR3 reads CASSLLAGGPTDTQYF. The CDR3 DNA reads TGCGCCAGCAGCTTGTTGGCGGGGGGACCCACAGATACGCAGTATTTT.